This TCR beta chain stems from a study of T cells in localized non-small cell lung cancer. Study-level points and caveats: Greater blood T cell density accompanied longer overall survival. For the top 100 tumor clones, a median roughly 55 also appeared in adjacent lung. Uninvolved adjacent lung had more T cell clonality than any other tissue, topping tumor.

TCRdb's table, derived via immunoSEQ multiplex PCR, lists solely in-frame clones and lacks some. The sample comprises tens of thousands of clones, about 80% of which are singletons, and 7% to 8.5% rests with the top ten. In this sample, this clone turned up once. Its antigen is currently unknown. V lost 3 bases to trimming and J lost 3 bases; unmatched junction nucleotides: 1. CDR3 length: 15 residues. The germline V gene has CDR1 MDHEN and CDR2 SYDVKM. The chain recombines TRBV28 with TRBJ2-3; 12 bases map to TRBD2. The sequences come from PBMCs, collected before any cancer treatment. The receptor comes from a man between 40 and 70 years old with stage II lung adenocarcinoma. The CDR3 coding sequence is TGTGCCAGCAGTTTTCTAGCGGGGGGGACAGATACGCAGTATTTT. Its translation: CASSFLAGGTDTQYF.